This is a list of T cell receptor beta chains from one sample in a study of T cells in Graves' hyperthyroidism and ophthalmopathy. TCRdb independently ran MiXCR on the multiplex PCR reads; one entry per CDR3 protein. The repertoire holds about 300,000 distinct CDR3 sequences, 13% seen once, with roughly 7.5% in the top ten. The sequenced sample was blood. Every receptor here comes from a woman aged 25 to 39 with Graves' hyperthyroidism that later progressed to Graves' ophthalmopathy. CDR3s include the opening cysteine and the closing phenylalanine or tryptophan. A D gene is named only where the DNA matches it firmly. Only some rows state a clone size, as once, few, many or a class for expanded clones.

cdr3_aa,cdr3_nt,v_call,d_call,clone_size,j_call
CASSQWTDYNEKLFF,TGTGCCAGCAGCCAATGGACGGATTATAATGAAAAACTGTTTTTT,TRBV12-3/TRBV12-4,NA,NA,TRBJ1-4
CASSSQQGSTDTQYF,TGTGCCAGCAGCTCCCAACAGGGTAGCACAGATACGCAGTATTTT,TRBV7-2,NA,many,TRBJ2-3
CASSSTSETQETQYF,TGTGCCAGCAGCTCGACTAGCGAGACACAAGAGACCCAGTACTTC,TRBV7-2,TRBD2,NA,TRBJ2-5
CASSDRGRGEKLFF,TGTGCCAGCAGTGACAGGGGGCGCGGTGAAAAACTGTTTTTT,TRBV27,TRBD1,many,TRBJ1-4
CASSGGRARGEQFF,TGTGCCAGTAGTGGCGGGAGGGCCCGCGGTGAGCAGTTCTTC,TRBV19,TRBD2,few,TRBJ2-1
CASSQDPSWGNTIYF,TGTGCCAGCAGCCAAGACCCCTCCTGGGGAAACACCATATATTTT,TRBV3-1,NA,many,TRBJ1-3
CASSYSTGENTEAFF,TGTGCCAGCTCGTACTCGACAGGGGAGAACACTGAAGCTTTCTTT,TRBV18,TRBD1,NA,TRBJ1-1
CAISDSGQPATNEKLFF,TGTGCCATCAGTGATTCTGGACAGCCTGCAACTAATGAAAAACTGTTTTTT,TRBV10-3,NA,NA,TRBJ1-4
CASSLHATQETQYF,TGCGCCAGCAGCTTGCACGCGACCCAAGAGACCCAGTACTTC,TRBV5-1,NA,few,TRBJ2-5
CASSHGGAGTNEQFF,TGTGCCAGCAGCCACGGGGGCGCGGGGACAAATGAGCAGTTCTTC,TRBV3-1,NA,NA,TRBJ2-1